Sequencing of this T cell receptor beta chain was carried out in a study of CD8+ T cells in alopecia areata. At the level of the study: In an open-label trial, patients got 5 to 10 mg tofacitinib twice daily. Study-wide results and limits: Affected scalp, especially in alopecia totalis/universalis, had a higher clonality than normal scalp did.

Peripheral blood, together with lesional scalp punch biopsies, was collected from alopecia areata patients. The CDR3 loop spans 15 amino acids. V dropped 4 bases and J dropped 4; count of bases not matched to a gene: 6. Looked up from germline, CDR1 is SQVTM and CDR2 is ANQGSEA. cDNA prepared by RNA extraction and subsequent reverse transcription served as the template for sequencing. Libraries were prepared by immunoSEQ multiplex PCR; TCRdb keeps only in-frame clonotypes and omits some of them. The sample holds some 150,000 clones, 50% to 65% seen once. About this clone itself: What it recognizes is unknown.

This clonotype was sampled from a human donor with alopecia areata. V gene TRBV29-1 combines with J gene TRBJ1-6; 8 bases match TRBD1. The input for sequencing was CD8+ T cells sorted from blood, taken at week 0. CDR3: CSVVVGDRYNSPLHF. The CDR3 DNA reads as TGCAGCGTTGTGGTGGGGGACAGGTATAATTCACCCCTCCACTTT.